One sample yielded the 17 T cell receptor beta chains listed below, sequenced in a study of blood T cell repertoires in COVID-19. Method: immunoSEQ multiplex PCR; TCRdb's copy keeps in-frame clones and lacks some. The sample holds about 150,000 clones, around 85% seen once. What was sequenced was peripheral blood. All receptors derive from a woman in her 70s with acute or convalescent COVID-19.

This clone was counted only a few times. This chain connects TRBV28 to TRBJ2-4; no clear D gene. The CDR3 length is 12 residues. V lost 5 bases and J 0 bases, leaving 2 bases between the germline ends. Germline CDR1 reads MDHEN; CDR2 reads SYDVKM. As DNA, the CDR3 is TGTGCCAGCAGTCTAGCCAAAAACATTCAGTACTTC. Its translation: CASSLAKNIQYF.

The rearrangement joins TRBV5-1 to TRBJ2-1, with unresolved D. This CDR3 is built from 14 residues. Trimming removed 1 base from V and 6 bases from J, with 11 bases in between. In germline, CDR1 is SGHRS, CDR2 YFSETQ. CDR3 in amino acids: CASSLSGDGNEQFF. Written as DNA, the CDR3 is TGCGCCAGCAGCTTGAGTGGAGACGGCAATGAGCAGTTCTTC.

The V gene is TRBV18, the J gene TRBJ1-1; 8 nucleotides line up with TRBD1. Losses at the gene ends were 11 bases for V and 0 bases for J; bases not matched to a gene: 5. The germline gives CDR1 KGHSH, CDR2 LQKENI. The CDR3 length is 13 residues. The CDR3 is CAGRQGMNTEAFF. The DNA of the CDR3 is TGTGCCGGTAGACAGGGGATGAACACTGAAGCTTTCTTT. The entire variable domain, with the rest obtained from reference TRBV18 and TRBJ1-1, is as follows: NAGVMQNPRHLVRRRGQEARLRCSPMKGHSHVYWYRQLPEEGLKFMVYLQKENIIDESGMPKERFSAEFPKEGPSILRIQQVVRGDSAAYFCAGRQGMNTEAFFGQGTRLTVV.

V gene TRBV12-3 or TRBV12-4 combines with J gene TRBJ1-3; D is uncertain. V dropped 3 bases and J dropped 4 bases, with 4 bases sitting between them. The CDR3 runs 12 residues. The CDR3 protein is CASSLRGNTIYF. In nucleotides, the CDR3 is TGTGCCAGCAGTTTGAGGGGAAACACCATATATTTT.

The rearrangement uses TRBV7-2 and TRBJ2-3; TRBD1 aligns across 10 bases. The CDR3 consists of 13 residues. V shed 4 bases and J 6 bases; nucleotides not matched to a gene: 1. Germline values: CDR1 SGHTA, CDR2 FQGNSA. CDR3 loop: CASSWGQGDTQYF. The DNA for the CDR3 is TGTGCCAGCAGCTGGGGACAGGGGGATACGCAGTATTTT.

As regards this clone: Mismatch with germline at one junction end may stem from a read error. J is TRBJ1-6 and V is TRBV6-6, with unresolved D. This CDR3 contains 16 residues. Per germline, CDR1 MNHNY and CDR2 SVGAGI (reference sequence). The CDR3 nucleotides are TGTGCCAGCAGTGACTCCCGGAGCTCCTATAATTCACCCCTCCACTTT. Translating it yields CASSDSRSSYNSPLHF.

The rearrangement joins TRBV30 to TRBJ2-7; tentative D call: TRBD2 (6 bases). CDR1 and CDR2 from the germline V gene are GTSNPN and SVGIG (reference sequence). The CDR3 runs to 11 residues. V was cut by 5 bases and J by 3 bases, with 8 bases left in between. The CDR3 DNA is TGTGCCTGGGGGACTTTCTACGAGCAGTACTTC. Amino acids: CAWGTFYEQYF.

CDR3 in DNA: TGTGCCACCAGCAGGGGACAGGGGAAAAATTCACCCCTCCACTTT. It is translated as CATSRGQGKNSPLHF. The rearrangement uses TRBV15 and TRBJ1-6; 10 bases map to TRBD1. The CDR3 is made up of 15 amino acids. CDR1 and CDR2 (germline): LNHNV, YYDKDF (reference sequence). V shed 3 bases, J shed 7 bases, and the junction held 3 bases outside the gene matches.

In regard to this clone: Other DNA sequences of this sample code for an identical CDR3. V gene TRBV5-1 combines with J gene TRBJ1-5; possible D gene TRBD1, 6 bases. Between the trimmed V and J ends, which lost 1 base and 0 bases, there was a span of 8 bases. CDR1 SGHRS and CDR2 YFSETQ come from the germline V gene. CDR3 size: 15 residues. Here the CDR3 reads CASSLQGYSNQPQHF. In DNA form, the CDR3 reads TGCGCCAGCAGCTTGCAGGGGTATAGCAATCAGCCCCAGCATTTT.

This chain links TRBV7-9 with TRBJ1-6; TRBD1 matches 7 bases. The CDR3 consists of 14 residues. The V gene's germline CDR1 is SEHNR and CDR2 FQNEAQ (reference sequence). The ends lost 4 bases at V and 14 bases at J; junction bases unmatched: 11. The CDR3 sequence is CASSSGDSLSALHF. CDR3 coding DNA: TGTGCCAGCAGCTCAGGGGACAGCCTATCGGCCCTCCACTTT.

V and J are TRBV27 and TRBJ2-1; 7 nucleotides match TRBD1. There are 14 residues in the CDR3. Germline V lookup: CDR1 MNHEY, CDR2 SMNVEV (reference sequence). The V segment lost 3 bases and the J segment 8 bases; nucleotides outside the gene matches: 7. The CDR3, as DNA: TGTGCCAGCAGTTTCGACAGGGAGTGGGATGAGCAGTTCTTC. It encodes CASSFDREWDEQFF.

This clone was observed once. V is TRBV6-5 and J is TRBJ2-2; TRBD1 matches 7 bases. Per the germline V gene, CDR1 is MNHEY and CDR2 is SVGAGI. V trimming: 4 bases; J trimming: 4 bases; junction bases outside the gene matches: 6. The CDR3 totals 15 residues. CDR3 region: CASSLRGPGTGELFF. The CDR3, as DNA: TGTGCCAGCAGTTTAAGGGGGCCAGGCACCGGGGAGCTGTTTTTT.

The rearrangement joins TRBV7-2 to TRBJ2-2; a possible D gene is TRBD2 (6 bases). The germline gives CDR1 SGHTA, CDR2 FQGNSA. The CDR3 covers 15 residues. Trimming removed 4 bases at V and 2 bases at J, with 11 bases between. CDR3 protein: CASSSRDLNTGELFF. For the CDR3, the DNA is TGTGCCAGCAGCTCCCGGGACTTAAACACCGGGGAGCTGTTTTTT. Together with reference TRBV7-2 and TRBJ2-2, the CDR3 gives the full variable domain: GAGVSQSPSNKVTEKGKDVELRCDPISGHTALYWYRQSLGQGLEFLIYFQGNSAPDKSGLPSDRFSAERTGGSVSTLTIQRTQQEDSAVYLCASSSRDLNTGELFFGEGSRLTVL.

This clone was detected once. The chain has TRBV18 and TRBJ1-2; TRBD1 is a possible D gene (5 bases). CDR1 is KGHSH and CDR2 is LQKENI in the germline V gene. This CDR3 has 18 amino acids. Trimming took off 0 bases at V and 4 bases at J, with 21 bases between the two ends. The CDR3 protein is CASSPPSSQAGLGYGYTF. The CDR3 DNA follows: TGTGCCAGCTCACCACCTTCATCGCAGGCAGGGCTTGGCTATGGCTACACCTTC.

This clone was recorded only once. The V call is TRBV19, the J call TRBJ2-2; 7 bases map to TRBD2. This CDR3 is 16 amino acids long. V lost 3 bases, J lost 6 bases, and 10 bases stayed unmatched. Germline CDR1 is LNHDA and CDR2 is SQIVND (reference sequence). CDR3 coding DNA: TGTGCCAGTAGTATCAGCGGGGCGCGGGCGGCCGGGGAGCTGTTTTTT. Encoded protein: CASSISGARAAGELFF.

The chain combines TRBV14 with TRBJ1-2, with unresolved D. There are 15 residues in the CDR3. Trimming cost V 1 base and J 4 bases, with 13 bases left between them. Per germline, CDR1 SGHDN and CDR2 FVKESK. For the CDR3, the DNA is TGTGCCAGCAGCCAAGTCGGGAGCGGCGGCTATGGCTACACCTTC. Encoded protein: CASSQVGSGGYGYTF.

This clone was counted between two and nine times. The rearrangement uses TRBV29-1 and TRBJ1-1; tentative D call: TRBD1 (6 bases). Germline values: CDR1 SQVTM, CDR2 ANQGSEA. Trimming pared 7 bases from V and 4 bases from J, leaving 13 bases between. CDR3 length equals 12 residues. The CDR3 spells CSDRGGSTEAFF. Written as DNA, the CDR3 is TGCAGCGACCGAGGGGGTAGCACTGAAGCTTTCTTT. The full variable domain, its missing parts supplied by reference TRBV29-1 and TRBJ1-1, is SAVISQKPSRDICQRGTSLTIQCQVDSQVTMMFWYRQQPGQSLTLIATANQGSEATYESGFVIDKFPISRPNLTFSTLTVSNMSPEDSSIYLCSDRGGSTEAFFGQGTRLTVV.